The 20 T cell receptor beta chains presented below share a single source sample, sequenced in a study of cytomegalovirus exposure and HLA in healthy donors. With 60 Vbeta and 13 Jbeta primers, the PCR was carried out. Produced via immunoSEQ multiplex PCR; TCRdb's table is partial and in-frame only. The sample shows roughly 30,000 clones, and roughly 3.5% sits with its ten largest clones. The source material was PBMCs. These receptors were collected from a woman aged 40 to 55 in good health and CMV-seropositive.

The chain joins TRBV5-6 to TRBJ2-3; D gene unclear. Deletions cut 0 bases from V and 6 bases from J, with 11 bases between. Germline CDR1 is SGHDT and CDR2 is YYEEEE. This CDR3 region has 14 residues. The CDR3 sequence: CASSLERSRDTQYF. The CDR3 DNA sequence: TGTGCCAGCAGCTTGGAGAGGTCTCGGGATACGCAGTATTTT. Complete variable domain (other parts from reference TRBV5-6 and TRBJ2-3): DAGVTQSPTHLIKTRGQQVTLRCSPKSGHDTVSWYQQALGQGPQFIFQYYEEEERQRGNFPDRFSGHQFPNYSSELNVNALLLGDSALYLCASSLERSRDTQYFGPGTRLTVL.

The gene calls are TRBV7-3 and TRBJ2-3, with TRBD2 matching 11 bases. In germline, CDR1 is SGHTA, CDR2 FQGTGA. The CDR3 covers 15 residues. V gave up 1 base and J gave up 5 bases; unmatched junction bases: 2. This CDR3 reads CASSLNLAGGDTQYF. The CDR3 nucleotides are TGTGCCAGCAGCTTAAACCTAGCGGGAGGAGATACGCAGTATTTT.

The chain uses TRBV4-2 and TRBJ1-4; D gene unclear. Germline V CDR1 and CDR2: LGHNA, YNFKEQ. This CDR3 has 14 residues. With 3 bases removed from V and 1 base from J, the gap between germline ends came to 6 bases. Here the CDR3 reads CASSQGETNEKLFF. CDR3 in DNA: TGTGCCAGCAGCCAGGGCGAAACTAATGAAAAACTGTTTTTT.

The CDR3: CASSRLSSGEQFF. Written as DNA, the CDR3 is TGTGCCAGCAGCCGCCTGTCATCGGGTGAGCAGTTCTTC. J is TRBJ2-1 and V is TRBV7-2; D remains unclear. Trimming stripped 5 bases from V and 9 bases from J, with 14 bases between. The CDR3 is 13 residues long. The germline V gene has CDR1 SGHTA and CDR2 FQGNSA.

The chain links TRBV9 to TRBJ2-5, with D possibly TRBD2 on 5 matching bases. Trimming removed 0 bases at V and 0 bases at J, with 9 bases between. The CDR3 is 15 amino acids. CDR1 and CDR2 (germline): SGDLS, YYNGEE. The CDR3 nucleotides are TGTGCCAGCAGCGTAGTTGGGCGGGACCAAGAGACCCAGTACTTC. Its protein is CASSVVGRDQETQYF. Supplemented by reference TRBV9 and TRBJ2-5, the full variable domain reads DSGVTQTPKHLITATGQRVTLRCSPRSGDLSVYWYQQSLDQGLQFLIQYYNGEERAKGNILERFSAQQFPDLHSELNLSSLELGDSALYFCASSVVGRDQETQYFGPGTRLLVL.

The chain is built from TRBV7-2 and TRBJ2-5; 10 positions match TRBD2. The germline V gene has CDR1 SGHTA and CDR2 FQGNSA. V dropped 1 base and J dropped 4; count of bases not matched to a gene: 12. This CDR3 spans 18 amino acids. The CDR3 region has the DNA TGTGCCAGCAGCTTAGACCTCCCTAGCGGGAGCGCTCTAGAGACCCAGTACTTC. Residues: CASSLDLPSGSALETQYF.

The rearrangement joins TRBV23-1 to TRBJ2-5; 8 bases are a match to TRBD1. TRBV23-1 falls under the ORF class, with uncertain function. The CDR3 extends over 14 amino acids. V dropped 1 base and J dropped 9; count of bases not matched to a gene: 7. CDR3 region: CASSQLKTGGPQYF. The CDR3 region has the DNA TGCGCCAGCAGTCAATTGAAAACAGGGGGGCCCCAGTACTTC.

This chain joins TRBV5-1 and TRBJ2-1, with 7 bases that match TRBD2. CDR3 size: 14 residues. Germline V lookup: CDR1 SGHRS, CDR2 YFSETQ. V shed 6 bases, J shed 6 bases, and the junction held 9 bases outside the gene matches. The chain's CDR3 is CASNWGGPGNEQFF. CDR3 in DNA: TGCGCCAGCAACTGGGGAGGGCCGGGCAATGAGCAGTTCTTC.

The V and J genes are TRBV6-1 and TRBJ2-2, with 7 bases lining up with TRBD2. From germline, CDR1 is MNHNS and CDR2 SASEGT. The CDR3 contains 14 residues. V shed 4 bases, J shed 6 bases, and the junction held 5 bases outside the gene matches. In nucleotides, the CDR3 is TGTGCCAGCAGTGCAAGACTAGCTGCCGGGGAGCTGTTTTTT. It yields the protein CASSARLAAGELFF.

This chain uses TRBV6-1 with TRBJ1-1, with 8 bases lining up with TRBD1. V shed 6 bases and J 4 bases; nucleotides not matched to a gene: 10. CDR1 MNHNS and CDR2 SASEGT come from the germline V gene. CDR3 length: 15 residues. In nucleotides, the CDR3 is TGTGCCAGCAGGGGTCCCGACAGGGGAGGCACTGAAGCTTTCTTT. Its translation: CASRGPDRGGTEAFF.

The chain uses TRBV7-2 and TRBJ2-3; 7 bases line up with TRBD2. The CDR3 extends over 13 amino acids. The V segment lost 10 bases and the J segment 5 bases; nucleotides outside the gene matches: 9. Germline assignment: CDR1 SGHTA and CDR2 FQGNSA. This CDR3 is CATRRVAGDTQYF. The CDR3 DNA sequence: TGTGCCACCAGGCGGGTAGCGGGAGATACGCAGTATTTT.

V and J are TRBV4-1 and TRBJ1-5; tentative D call: TRBD1 (5 bases). This CDR3 is 16 amino acids long. Germline CDR1 is MGHRA and CDR2 is YSYEKL. V was trimmed by 0 bases and J by 5 bases, leaving 14 bases between them. The CDR3 loop is CASSQEIGDFHQPQHF. The CDR3 region has the DNA TGCGCCAGCAGCCAAGAAATAGGGGATTTCCATCAGCCCCAGCATTTT.

This chain connects TRBV15 to TRBJ2-1; D may be TRBD2 (6 bases). V lost 0 bases to trimming and J lost 5 bases, with 14 bases between them. Germline loops: CDR1 LNHNV, CDR2 YYDKDF (reference sequence). This CDR3 has 16 amino acids. In DNA form, the CDR3 reads TGTGCCACCAGCAGAGAGACGGCGGGATGGGACAATGAGCAGTTCTTC. Amino acids: CATSRETAGWDNEQFF.

The chain links TRBV6-5 to TRBJ2-7; D is possibly TRBD2 (5 bases). The CDR3 loop spans 12 amino acids. Trimming left V 4 bases short and J 2 bases short, with 6 bases between. Germline loops: CDR1 MNHEY, CDR2 SVGAGI. CDR3 region: CASSFGTYEQYF. CDR3 nucleotides: TGTGCCAGCAGTTTCGGGACCTACGAGCAGTACTTC.

The rearrangement uses TRBV7-2 and TRBJ2-7; 7 bases align to TRBD1. The CDR3 loop spans 15 amino acids. J gave up 5 bases and V 2 bases, and 9 bases lay outside the gene matches. Germline lookup yields CDR1 SGHTA and CDR2 FQGNSA. In nucleotides, the CDR3 is TGTGCCAGCAGCTTACGGTCAGGGGGAGAGCACGAGCAGTACTTC. Encoded protein: CASSLRSGGEHEQYF.

The gene calls are TRBV7-9 and TRBJ2-5, with TRBD2 matching over 7 bases. The V segment lost 9 bases and the J segment 5 bases; nucleotides outside the gene matches: 6. The CDR3 is 12 amino acids. Germline CDR1 is SEHNR and CDR2 is FQNEAQ (reference sequence). The CDR3 coding sequence is TGTGCCAGTTCCGGGGAGGGGGAGACCCAGTACTTC. It encodes CASSGEGETQYF.

This rearrangement joins TRBV29-1 to TRBJ2-7, with TRBD1 matching over 9 bases. CDR3 length equals 14 residues. After removal of 5 bases from V and 4 bases from J, the junction contained 9 bases not matched to a gene. Per the germline V gene, CDR1 is SQVTM and CDR2 is ANQGSEA. The CDR3: CSVTIQGAGYEQYF. The CDR3 nucleotides read TGCAGCGTTACAATACAGGGGGCGGGGTACGAGCAGTACTTC.

The chain combines TRBV18 with TRBJ2-1; the match to TRBD1 covers 8 bases. The CDR3 has 15 amino acids. Germline V gene sequence: CDR1 KGHSH, CDR2 LQKENI. V lost 6 bases and J lost 2; bases outside the gene matches: 6. The CDR3 loop is CASSPTGDTYNEQFF. CDR3 nucleotide sequence: TGTGCCAGCTCGCCGACAGGGGACACCTACAATGAGCAGTTCTTC.

The chain couples TRBV6-5 to TRBJ1-1; TRBD1 matches at 7 bases. Germline CDR1 is MNHEY and CDR2 is SVGAGI. This CDR3 has 13 amino acids. The junction had 7 bases not matched to a gene; V was cut back by 6 bases and J by 6 bases. The CDR3 region is CASSSNRGPEAFF. CDR3 in DNA: TGTGCCAGCAGCTCCAACAGGGGCCCTGAAGCTTTCTTT.

The chain employs TRBV4-1 and TRBJ2-3; TRBD2 matches at 10 bases. The CDR3 loop spans 18 amino acids. Looked up from germline, CDR1 is MGHRA and CDR2 is YSYEKL. V trimming: 1 base; J trimming: 0 bases; junction bases outside the gene matches: 7. For the CDR3, the DNA is TGCGCCAGCAGCCAAGGGCTAGCGGGAGTCCTTAGCACAGATACGCAGTATTTT. It yields the protein CASSQGLAGVLSTDTQYF.